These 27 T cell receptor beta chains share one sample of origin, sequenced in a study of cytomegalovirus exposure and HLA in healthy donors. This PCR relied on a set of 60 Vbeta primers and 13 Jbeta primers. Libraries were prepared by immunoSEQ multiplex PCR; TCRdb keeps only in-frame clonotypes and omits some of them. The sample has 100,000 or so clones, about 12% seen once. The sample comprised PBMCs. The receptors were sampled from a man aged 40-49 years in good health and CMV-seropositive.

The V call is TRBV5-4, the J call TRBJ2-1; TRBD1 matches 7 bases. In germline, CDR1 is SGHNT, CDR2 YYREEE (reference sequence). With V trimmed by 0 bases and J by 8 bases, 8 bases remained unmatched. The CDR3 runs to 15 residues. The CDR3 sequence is CASSLGQGKTHEQFF. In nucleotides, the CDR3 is TGTGCCAGCAGCTTGGGACAGGGAAAAACCCATGAGCAGTTCTTC.

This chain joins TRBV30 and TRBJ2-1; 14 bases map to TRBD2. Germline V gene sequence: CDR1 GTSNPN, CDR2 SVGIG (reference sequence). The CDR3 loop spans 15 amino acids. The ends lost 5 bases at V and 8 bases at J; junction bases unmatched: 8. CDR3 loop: CAWSGLAGVGDEQFF. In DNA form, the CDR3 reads TGTGCCTGGTCGGGACTAGCGGGAGTTGGGGATGAGCAGTTCTTC.

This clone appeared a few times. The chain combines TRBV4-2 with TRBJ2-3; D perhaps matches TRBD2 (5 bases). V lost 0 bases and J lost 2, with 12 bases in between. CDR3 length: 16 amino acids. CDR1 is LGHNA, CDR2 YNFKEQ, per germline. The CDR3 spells CASSQDPGLNTDTQYF. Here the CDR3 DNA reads TGTGCCAGCAGCCAAGATCCTGGACTCAACACAGATACGCAGTATTTT.

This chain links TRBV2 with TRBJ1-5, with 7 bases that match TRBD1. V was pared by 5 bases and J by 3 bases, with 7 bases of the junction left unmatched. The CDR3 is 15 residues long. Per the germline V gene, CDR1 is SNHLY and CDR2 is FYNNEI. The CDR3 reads CASSLETGPNQPQHF. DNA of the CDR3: TGTGCCAGCAGTCTAGAGACAGGGCCCAATCAGCCCCAGCATTTT.

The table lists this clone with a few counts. The CDR3 DNA reads TGCGCCAGCAGACTCCTAGCGGGAGGCACAGATACGCAGTATTTT. It encodes CASRLLAGGTDTQYF. This rearrangement joins TRBV5-1 to TRBJ2-3; 10 nucleotides match TRBD2. Germline assignment: CDR1 SGHRS and CDR2 YFSETQ. The CDR3 has 15 residues. Trimming took 5 bases from V and 1 from J; bases not matched to a gene: 4.

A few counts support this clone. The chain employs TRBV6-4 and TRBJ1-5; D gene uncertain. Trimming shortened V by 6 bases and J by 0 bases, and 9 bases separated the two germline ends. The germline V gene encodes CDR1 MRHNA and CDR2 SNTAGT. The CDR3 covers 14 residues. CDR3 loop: CASSGEYSNQPQHF. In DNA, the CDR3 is TGTGCCAGCAGCGGGGAGTATAGCAATCAGCCCCAGCATTTT.

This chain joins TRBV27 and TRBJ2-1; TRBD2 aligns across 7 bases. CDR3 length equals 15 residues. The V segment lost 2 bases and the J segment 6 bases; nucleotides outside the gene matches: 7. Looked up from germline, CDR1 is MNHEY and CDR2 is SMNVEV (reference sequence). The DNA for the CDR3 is TGTGCCAGCAGTTTAGGGAGGGTCGTTACCAATGAGCAGTTCTTC. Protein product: CASSLGRVVTNEQFF.

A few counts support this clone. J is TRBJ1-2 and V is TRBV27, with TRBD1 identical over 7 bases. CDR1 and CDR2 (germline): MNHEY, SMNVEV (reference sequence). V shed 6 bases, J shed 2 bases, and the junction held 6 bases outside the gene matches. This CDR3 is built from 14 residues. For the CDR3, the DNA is TGTGCCAGCAGCAAGGGGGCTGCGAACTATGGCTACACCTTC. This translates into CASSKGAANYGYTF.

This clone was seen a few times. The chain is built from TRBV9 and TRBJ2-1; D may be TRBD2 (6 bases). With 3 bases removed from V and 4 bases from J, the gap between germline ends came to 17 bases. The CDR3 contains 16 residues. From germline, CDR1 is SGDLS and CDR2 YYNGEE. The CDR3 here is CASSAGGGGIYNEQFF. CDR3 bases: TGTGCCAGCAGCGCCGGGGGAGGCGGGATTTACAATGAGCAGTTCTTC.

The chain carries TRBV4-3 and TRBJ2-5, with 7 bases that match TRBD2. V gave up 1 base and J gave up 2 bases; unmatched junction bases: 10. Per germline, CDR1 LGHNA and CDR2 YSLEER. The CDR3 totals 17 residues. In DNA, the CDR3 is TGCGCCAGCAGCCAAGTATTTCTAGCGGACTCTCAAGAGACCCAGTACTTC. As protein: CASSQVFLADSQETQYF.

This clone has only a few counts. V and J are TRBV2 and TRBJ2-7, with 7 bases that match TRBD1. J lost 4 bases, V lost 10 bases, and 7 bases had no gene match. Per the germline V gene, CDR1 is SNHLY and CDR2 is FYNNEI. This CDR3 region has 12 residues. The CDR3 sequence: CATGDSFYEQYF. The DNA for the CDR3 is TGTGCCACCGGGGACAGTTTTTACGAGCAGTACTTC.

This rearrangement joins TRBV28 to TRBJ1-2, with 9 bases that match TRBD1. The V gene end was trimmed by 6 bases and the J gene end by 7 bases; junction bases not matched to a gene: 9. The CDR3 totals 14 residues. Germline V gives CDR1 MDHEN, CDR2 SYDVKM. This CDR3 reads CASRYHGTGFGYTF. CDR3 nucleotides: TGTGCCAGCAGATACCACGGGACAGGGTTTGGCTACACCTTC.

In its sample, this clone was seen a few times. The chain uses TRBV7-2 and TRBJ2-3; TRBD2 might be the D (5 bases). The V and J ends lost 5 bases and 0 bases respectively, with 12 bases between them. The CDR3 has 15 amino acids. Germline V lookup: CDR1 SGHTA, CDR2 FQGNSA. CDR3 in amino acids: CASSSVASSTDTQYF. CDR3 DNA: TGTGCCAGCAGCAGCGTAGCGTCTAGCACAGATACGCAGTATTTT.

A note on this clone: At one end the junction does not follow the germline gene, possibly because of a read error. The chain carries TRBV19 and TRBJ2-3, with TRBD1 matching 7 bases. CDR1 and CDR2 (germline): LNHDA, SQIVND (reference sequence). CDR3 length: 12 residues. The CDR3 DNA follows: TGTGCCAGTAGTATAGGGGGAGACAGGGTTCATTTT. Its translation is CASSIGGDRVHF.

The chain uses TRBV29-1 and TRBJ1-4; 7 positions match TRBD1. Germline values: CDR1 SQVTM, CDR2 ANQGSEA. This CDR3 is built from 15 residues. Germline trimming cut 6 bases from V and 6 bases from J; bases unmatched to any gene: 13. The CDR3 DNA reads TGCAGCGTAGTACCACAGGGGAGGAAGGATGAAAAACTGTTTTTT. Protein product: CSVVPQGRKDEKLFF.

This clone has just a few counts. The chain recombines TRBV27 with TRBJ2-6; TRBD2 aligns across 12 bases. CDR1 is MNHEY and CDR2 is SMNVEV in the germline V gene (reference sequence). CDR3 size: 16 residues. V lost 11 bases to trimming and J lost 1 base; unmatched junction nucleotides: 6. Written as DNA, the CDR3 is TGTGCCTCAGGACTAGCGGGAAGATCTGGGGCCAACGTCCTGACTTTC. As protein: CASGLAGRSGANVLTF.

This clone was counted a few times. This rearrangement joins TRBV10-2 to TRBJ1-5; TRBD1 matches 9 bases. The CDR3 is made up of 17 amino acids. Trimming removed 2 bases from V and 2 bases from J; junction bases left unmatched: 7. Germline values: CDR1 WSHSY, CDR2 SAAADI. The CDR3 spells CASSEGQGIQGNQPQHF. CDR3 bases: TGCGCCAGCAGTGAGGGACAGGGGATTCAAGGCAATCAGCCCCAGCATTTT.

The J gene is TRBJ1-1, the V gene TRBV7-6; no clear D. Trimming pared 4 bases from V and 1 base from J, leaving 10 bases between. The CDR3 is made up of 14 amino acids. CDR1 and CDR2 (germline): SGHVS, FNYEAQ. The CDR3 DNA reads TGTGCCAGCAGCTCAGGACTGAGGAACACTGAAGCTTTCTTT. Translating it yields CASSSGLRNTEAFF. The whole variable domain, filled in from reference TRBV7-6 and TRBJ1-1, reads GAGVSQSPRYKVTKRGQDVALRCDPISGHVSLYWYRQALGQGPEFLTYFNYEAQQDKSGLPNDRFSAERPEGSISTLTIQRTEQRDSAMYRCASSSGLRNTEAFFGQGTRLTVV.

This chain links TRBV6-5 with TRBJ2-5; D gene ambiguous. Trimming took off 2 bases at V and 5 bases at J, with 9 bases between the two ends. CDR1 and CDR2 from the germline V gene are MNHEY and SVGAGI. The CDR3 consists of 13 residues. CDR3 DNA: TGTGCCAGCAGTTACAACGGAGCTGAGACCCAGTACTTC. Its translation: CASSYNGAETQYF.

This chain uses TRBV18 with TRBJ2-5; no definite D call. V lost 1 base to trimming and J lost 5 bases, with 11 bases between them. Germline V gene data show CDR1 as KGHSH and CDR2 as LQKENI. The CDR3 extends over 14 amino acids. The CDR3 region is CASSPRSLGETQYF. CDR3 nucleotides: TGTGCCAGCTCACCACGGTCCTTGGGCGAGACCCAGTACTTC.

Here the CDR3 reads CASSFGNLADEQYF. CDR3 nucleotide sequence: TGCGCCAGCAGCTTCGGGAACTTAGCGGACGAGCAGTACTTC. The rearrangement uses TRBV5-1 and TRBJ2-7; a weak D match, TRBD2 (6 bases). The CDR3 loop spans 14 amino acids. Trimming removed 2 bases at V and 5 bases at J, with 14 bases between. Germline lookup yields CDR1 SGHRS and CDR2 YFSETQ.

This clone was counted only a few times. CDR3 DNA: TGTGCCAGCAGCGGGAGCCGGGAGACCCAGTACTTC. It specifies CASSGSRETQYF. This chain links TRBV7-9 with TRBJ2-5; possible D gene TRBD2, 5 bases. The CDR3 has 12 residues. Germline V gene sequence: CDR1 SEHNR, CDR2 FQNEAQ (reference sequence). V was pared by 5 bases and J by 5 bases, with 9 bases between.

This CDR3 reads CASSPDRGTDTQYF. The DNA for the CDR3 is TGTGCCAGCAGTCCGGACAGGGGGACAGATACGCAGTATTTT. The chain joins TRBV7-7 to TRBJ2-3; 10 positions match TRBD1. The CDR3 consists of 14 residues. Germline trimming cut 6 bases from V and 3 bases from J; bases unmatched to any gene: 3. The germline CDR1 and CDR2 sequences are SSHAT and FNYEAQ (reference sequence).

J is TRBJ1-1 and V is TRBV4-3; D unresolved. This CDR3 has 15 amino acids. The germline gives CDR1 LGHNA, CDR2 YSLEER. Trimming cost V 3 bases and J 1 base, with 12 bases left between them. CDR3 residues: CASSQGVGSNTEAFF. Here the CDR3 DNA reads TGCGCCAGCAGCCAGGGAGTAGGTTCGAACACTGAAGCTTTCTTT.

The CDR3 nucleotides are TGTGCCGTCTCCGATACAGGGGGCTGGGGCTATGGCTACACCTTC. This codes for CAVSDTGGWGYGYTF. The chain joins TRBV28 to TRBJ1-2, with 9 bases that match TRBD1. This CDR3 is built from 15 residues. The trim removed 11 bases at V and 4 bases at J, leaving 14 bases unmatched. Germline V CDR1 and CDR2: MDHEN, SYDVKM.

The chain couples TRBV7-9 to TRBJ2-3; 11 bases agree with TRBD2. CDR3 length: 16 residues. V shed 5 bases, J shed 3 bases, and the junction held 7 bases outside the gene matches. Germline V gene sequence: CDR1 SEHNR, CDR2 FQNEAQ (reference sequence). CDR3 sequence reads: CASSLRLAGGTDTQYF. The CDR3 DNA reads TGTGCCAGCAGCCTGCGGCTAGCGGGAGGTACAGATACGCAGTATTTT.

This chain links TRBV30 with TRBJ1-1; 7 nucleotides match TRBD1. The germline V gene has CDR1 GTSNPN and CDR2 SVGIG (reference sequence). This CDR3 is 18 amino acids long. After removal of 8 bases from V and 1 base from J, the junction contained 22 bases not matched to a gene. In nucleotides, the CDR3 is TGTGCCGCGCACGGCCGGACAGGAAAGAGGGGGTGGAACACTGAAGCTTTCTTT. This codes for CAAHGRTGKRGWNTEAFF.